This T cell receptor beta chain was obtained from a study of shared clonotypes between healthy human individuals. Findings and caveats of the study: Clonotype sharing levels among donors were expected to vary with sequencing depth. Researchers found naive subsets generally carried larger estimated richness than memory subsets.

The CDR3 is 14 amino acids. Germline values: CDR1 MNHNS, CDR2 SASEGT. The V and J ends lost 6 bases and 5 bases, in that order; junction bases with no gene match: 8. This clone was observed a few times. Its antigen is undetermined. Naive CD8 cells comprised CD45RO-negative, CCR7-positively selected cells, excluding terminally differentiated effector memory CD45RA+ cells. All participating donors were Caucasian adults from Nashville, Tennessee. The protocol was immunoSEQ multiplex PCR, while the TCRdb copy is restricted to in-frame clones and leaves out a portion. This table has millions of clones, just under 95% appearing once.

The rearrangement uses TRBV6-1 and TRBJ2-7; 9 bases fit TRBD1. The clonotype originates from a man aged 18 to 35 in good health. Sequencing was carried out using naive CD8+ T cells sorted from blood. CDR3 region: CASRWTGEWDEQYF. The CDR3 DNA reads as TGTGCCAGCAGGTGGACAGGGGAGTGGGACGAGCAGTACTTC.